A single sample gave rise to the 7 T cell receptor beta chains below, sequenced in a study of blood T cell repertoires in COVID-19. The method was immunoSEQ multiplex PCR; TCRdb's version includes in-frame clones alone and lacks a portion of them. The sample has under 250,000 clones, 75% to 85% seen once. The source material was peripheral blood. Receptors were obtained from a woman between 40 and 55 years old with COVID-19, enrolled during active disease.

The chain couples TRBV30 to TRBJ2-5; a possible D gene is TRBD1 (6 bases). CDR1 and CDR2 from the germline V gene are GTSNPN and SVGIG (reference sequence). The CDR3 runs 14 residues. V was pared by 0 bases and J by 1 base, with 9 bases between. The CDR3 sequence: CAWSVGQIQETQYF. The CDR3 DNA is TGTGCCTGGAGTGTTGGACAGATCCAAGAGACCCAGTACTTC.

This clone has only a few counts. V usage is TRBV18 and J usage is TRBJ1-2; D gene uncertain. The CDR3 is made up of 13 amino acids. Germline V lookup: CDR1 KGHSH, CDR2 LQKENI. Trimming stripped 3 bases from V and 7 bases from J, with 12 bases between. The CDR3 loop reads CASSPAGSGGYTF. CDR3 sequence (DNA): TGTGCCAGCTCACCTGCAGGAAGCGGTGGCTACACCTTC. The full variable domain, in which reference TRBV18 and TRBJ1-2 provide the parts outside the CDR3, is NAGVMQNPRHLVRRRGQEARLRCSPMKGHSHVYWYRQLPEEGLKFMVYLQKENIIDESGMPKERFSAEFPKEGPSILRIQQVVRGDSAAYFCASSPAGSGGYTFGSGTRLTVV.

This chain connects TRBV5-5 to TRBJ1-1; D uncertain. Germline-derived CDR1 and CDR2 are SGHKS and YYEKEE (reference sequence). The CDR3 is 12 amino acids. V was shortened by 1 base and J by 7 bases, with 8 bases between the two germline ends. The CDR3 spells CASSLRRDEAFF. For the CDR3, the DNA is TGTGCCAGCAGCTTGCGTCGGGATGAAGCTTTCTTT. The full variable domain, with the rest looked up from reference TRBV5-5 and TRBJ1-1, is DAGVTQSPTHLIKTRGQQVTLRCSPISGHKSVSWYQQVLGQGPQFIFQYYEKEERGRGNFPDRFSARQFPNYSSELNVNALLLGDSALYLCASSLRRDEAFFGQGTRLTVV.

A remark on this clone: The sample has other DNA sequences that encode this CDR3 too. The chain joins TRBV7-9 to TRBJ2-3, with 7 nucleotides matching TRBD2. The junction had 9 bases not matched to a gene; V was cut back by 5 bases and J by 1 base. CDR1 SEHNR and CDR2 FQNEAQ come from the germline V gene (reference sequence). The CDR3 is 16 residues long. The CDR3 DNA reads TGTGCCAGCAGCCCTCTCGGGCTAGCGGGCACAGATACGCAGTATTTT. It codes for CASSPLGLAGTDTQYF.

This chain links TRBV7-3 with TRBJ1-3; D is perhaps TRBD1 (6 bases). Germline V gene data show CDR1 as SGHTA and CDR2 as FQGTGA. Trimming removed 1 base at V and 2 bases at J, with 9 bases between. The CDR3 consists of 15 residues. CDR3 sequence: CASSLRGGAGNTIYF. The CDR3 bases are TGTGCCAGCAGCTTAAGAGGGGGGGCTGGAAACACCATATATTTT.

The table lists this clone with a few counts. V gene TRBV4-1 combines with J gene TRBJ1-2; weak D call: TRBD1 (6 bases). Germline lookup yields CDR1 MGHRA and CDR2 YSYEKL. The CDR3 covers 14 residues. Trimming left V 4 bases short and J 5 bases short, with 14 bases between. The CDR3 DNA reads as TGCGCCAGCAGCCTGCAGGGGACGGGGTATGGCTACACCTTC. This codes for CASSLQGTGYGYTF.

V and J are TRBV6-5 and TRBJ2-7; the match to TRBD1 covers 9 bases. The germline V gene has CDR1 MNHEY and CDR2 SVGAGI. This CDR3 comprises 15 residues. V lost 11 bases to trimming and J lost 2 bases; unmatched junction nucleotides: 13. The CDR3 sequence is CAATANRDRAYEQYF. CDR3 DNA: TGTGCCGCGACTGCTAACCGGGACAGGGCCTACGAGCAGTACTTC.